The 20 T cell receptor beta chains below were found in one sample sequenced in a study of beta chain features in type 1 diabetes. The isolated RNA, all of it, was reverse transcribed, so expressed TCRB transcripts were what got sequenced. Clones were sequenced by immunoSEQ multiplex PCR, and TCRdb holds only the in-frame ones, with some missing. This sample yields more than 60,000 clones, of which roughly 60% are seen a single time; roughly 2.4% belongs to the top ten. The sample consisted of Tregs from blood. Receptors originate from a woman aged 18-30 years in good health.

There are a few counts of this clone. CDR3 in DNA: TGTGCCAGCGGAGGAATAGAAAAACTGTTTTTT. Protein: CASGGIEKLFF. The gene calls are TRBV18 and TRBJ1-4, with D unresolved. The CDR3 has 11 residues. Trimming cost V 8 bases and J 8 bases, with 9 bases left between them. CDR1 and CDR2 (germline): KGHSH, LQKENI.

The CDR3 protein is CASSLPSQTGESSATYGYTF. The CDR3 bases are TGCGCCAGCAGCTTGCCCTCTCAGACAGGGGAGTCGTCGGCTACCTATGGCTACACCTTC. The chain recombines TRBV5-1 with TRBJ1-2; 8 bases are shared with TRBD1. Per the germline V gene, CDR1 is SGHRS and CDR2 is YFSETQ. The CDR3 consists of 20 residues. After removal of 1 base from V and 4 bases from J, the junction contained 21 bases not matched to a gene.

This chain links TRBV19 with TRBJ1-2; a weak D match, TRBD1 (6 bases). V was clipped by 5 bases and J by 2 bases, with 9 bases between them. This CDR3 spans 13 amino acids. CDR1 is LNHDA and CDR2 is SQIVND in the germline V gene (reference sequence). The CDR3 region is CASSLQGNYGYTF. The CDR3 DNA follows: TGTGCCAGTAGTCTACAGGGAAACTATGGCTACACCTTC. Supplemented by reference TRBV19 and TRBJ1-2, the full variable domain reads DGGITQSPKYLFRKEGQNVTLSCEQNLNHDAMYWYRQDPGQGLRLIYYSQIVNDFQKGDIAEGYSVSREKKESFPLTVTSAQKNPTAFYLCASSLQGNYGYTFGSGTRLTVV.

The sample holds a few counts of this clone. The rearrangement joins TRBV2 to TRBJ1-5, with 7 nucleotides matching TRBD1. This CDR3 is built from 14 residues. The V gene end was trimmed by 7 bases and the J gene end by 5 bases; junction bases not matched to a gene: 8. Germline values: CDR1 SNHLY, CDR2 FYNNEI. In nucleotides, the CDR3 is TGTGCCAGCAACCGGGACAGAGGCTATCAGCCCCAGCATTTT. It encodes CASNRDRGYQPQHF.

The CDR3 sequence: CAWSLRVGETQYF. CDR3 nucleotide sequence: TGTGCCTGGAGCCTGAGGGTCGGAGAGACCCAGTACTTC. V and J are TRBV30 and TRBJ2-5, with a weak D call TRBD2 (5 bases). The length of the CDR3 is 13 residues. The germline V and J ends were trimmed by 3 bases and 4 bases, with 12 bases remaining between them. Per germline, CDR1 GTSNPN and CDR2 SVGIG (reference sequence). Supplemented by reference TRBV30 and TRBJ2-5, the full variable domain reads SQTIHQWPATLVQPVGSPLSLECTVEGTSNPNLYWYRQAAGRGLQLLFYSVGIGQISSEVPQNLSASRPQDRQFILSSKKLLLSDSGFYLCAWSLRVGETQYFGPGTRLLVL.

This chain connects TRBV29-1 to TRBJ1-1, with D possibly being TRBD1 (6 bases). Per the germline V gene, CDR1 is SQVTM and CDR2 is ANQGSEA. V was cut by 6 bases and J by 0 bases, with 29 bases left in between. CDR3 length: 19 amino acids. This chain's CDR3 is CSVHRSSGGLQTMNTEAFF. The CDR3 nucleotides read TGCAGCGTCCATCGGTCATCGGGGGGGCTACAGACTATGAACACTGAAGCTTTCTTT.

This clone appeared once. J is TRBJ1-2 and V is TRBV30; D possibly corresponds to TRBD1 (6 bases). Trimming removed 3 bases at V and 6 bases at J, with 11 bases between. This CDR3 has 12 residues. Germline values: CDR1 GTSNPN, CDR2 SVGIG (reference sequence). This CDR3 is CAWRTGGDGYTF. In nucleotides, the CDR3 is TGTGCCTGGAGGACAGGAGGCGATGGCTACACCTTC.

This clone was counted only a few times. The chain carries TRBV18 and TRBJ1-1; 8 nucleotides line up with TRBD1. The CDR3 sequence is 14 residues long. The ends lost 6 bases at V and 1 base at J; junction bases unmatched: 4. CDR1 is KGHSH and CDR2 is LQKENI in the germline V gene. CDR3 nucleotide sequence: TGTGCCAGCTCCCCCGGACAGGGGAACACTGAAGCTTTCTTT. It encodes CASSPGQGNTEAFF.

This clone showed up just a few times. The chain couples TRBV5-1 to TRBJ2-1; 7 positions match TRBD2. The J segment lost 10 bases and the V segment lost 1 base, leaving 5 bases of the junction unmatched. CDR1 SGHRS and CDR2 YFSETQ come from the germline V gene. The CDR3 loop spans 13 amino acids. This CDR3 is CASSLTSVGEQFF. The CDR3 coding sequence is TGCGCCAGCAGCTTGACTAGCGTTGGGGAGCAGTTCTTC.

In this sample, this clone turned up a few times. This rearrangement joins TRBV27 to TRBJ2-1, with 7 bases aligning to TRBD2. Germline V gene sequence: CDR1 MNHEY, CDR2 SMNVEV (reference sequence). The CDR3 has 15 residues. Trimming cost V 2 bases and J 6 bases; bases outside gene matches: 7. Here the CDR3 reads CASSLGDLAANEQFF. Written as DNA, the CDR3 is TGTGCCAGCAGTTTAGGGGATCTAGCGGCCAATGAGCAGTTCTTC.

This CDR3 reads CSVEPASGSYNEQFF. The CDR3 DNA reads TGCAGCGTTGAACCGGCTAGCGGGAGTTATAATGAGCAGTTCTTC. The chain has TRBV29-1 and TRBJ2-1, with TRBD2 identical over 10 bases. The CDR3 length is 15 residues. V shed 2 bases and J 7 bases; nucleotides not matched to a gene: 8. CDR1 and CDR2 from the germline V gene are SQVTM and ANQGSEA.

This clone occurred once. The J gene is TRBJ2-5, the V gene TRBV7-9; 9 bases are a match to TRBD1. The CDR3 has 15 residues. V lost 10 bases and J lost 5; bases outside the gene matches: 14. In germline, CDR1 is SEHNR, CDR2 FQNEAQ (reference sequence). CDR3 loop: CATNVQGAEGETQYF. The CDR3 nucleotides read TGTGCCACAAATGTACAGGGGGCGGAAGGGGAGACCCAGTACTTC.

This chain joins TRBV10-3 and TRBJ2-5; D is possibly TRBD2 (6 bases). CDR1 is ENHRY, CDR2 SYGVKD, per germline. Trimming shortened V by 8 bases and J by 5 bases, and 9 bases separated the two germline ends. CDR3 length: 11 amino acids. The DNA of the CDR3 is TGTGCCATCGGGAGGTCTGAGACCCAGTACTTC. Translation gives CAIGRSETQYF.

The chain couples TRBV7-2 to TRBJ2-7; D is possibly TRBD2 (6 bases). Germline loops: CDR1 SGHTA, CDR2 FQGNSA. V lost 8 bases to trimming and J lost 1 base, with 12 bases between them. There are 13 residues in the CDR3. CDR3 nucleotide sequence: TGTGCCAGCCGCATGACTAGTTCCTACGAGCAGTACTTC. As protein: CASRMTSSYEQYF.

The chain carries TRBV15 and TRBJ1-5; 9 bases match TRBD1. CDR1 is LNHNV, CDR2 YYDKDF, per germline (reference sequence). J was trimmed by 2 bases and V by 4 bases; bases with no gene match: 9. CDR3 length equals 17 residues. CDR3 region: CATSNNRGRVGNQPQHF. Written as DNA, the CDR3 is TGTGCCACCAGCAATAACAGGGGGCGTGTTGGCAATCAGCCCCAGCATTTT. The full variable domain, in which reference TRBV15 and TRBJ1-5 provide the parts outside the CDR3, is DAMVIQNPRYQVTQFGKPVTLSCSQTLNHNVMYWYQQKSSQAPKLLFHYYDKDFNNEADTPDNFQSRRPNTSFCFLDIRSPGLGDTAMYLCATSNNRGRVGNQPQHFGDGTRLSIL.

V and J are TRBV30 and TRBJ2-5, with a possible D match to TRBD1 (6 bases). This CDR3 spans 13 amino acids. Between the trimmed V and J ends, which lost 2 bases and 5 bases, there was a span of 12 bases. Per germline, CDR1 GTSNPN and CDR2 SVGIG (reference sequence). The CDR3 sequence is CAWSTGSRETQYF. The CDR3, as DNA: TGTGCCTGGAGTACAGGGTCAAGGGAGACCCAGTACTTC.

V usage is TRBV6-5 and J usage is TRBJ2-3; a weak D match, TRBD2 (6 bases). The CDR3 contains 14 residues. Germline values: CDR1 MNHEY, CDR2 SVGAGI. V dropped 4 bases and J dropped 0 bases, with 8 bases sitting between them. In DNA, the CDR3 is TGTGCCAGCAGTTTAGCGGTGAGCACAGATACGCAGTATTTT. Protein: CASSLAVSTDTQYF.

The count of this clone is one. The chain carries TRBV4-1 and TRBJ1-4; a weak D match, TRBD1 (6 bases). CDR3 length equals 17 residues. Germline lookup yields CDR1 MGHRA and CDR2 YSYEKL. V lost 0 bases and J 8 bases, leaving 19 bases between the germline ends. The CDR3 is CASSQDPGTPQNEKLFF. The CDR3 DNA reads TGCGCCAGCAGCCAAGATCCAGGGACACCTCAGAACGAAAAACTGTTTTTT.

This clone was seen only a few times. The chain recombines TRBV5-6 with TRBJ2-3, with 9 bases aligning to TRBD2. The CDR3 has 14 residues. The germline V gene has CDR1 SGHDT and CDR2 YYEEEE. With 4 bases clipped from V and 3 bases from J, the junction kept 3 bases outside the gene matches. The CDR3 loop reads CASSPGLATDTQYF. The CDR3 nucleotides read TGTGCCAGCAGCCCGGGACTAGCAACAGATACGCAGTATTTT.

This clone was seen only a few times. The V call is TRBV10-3, the J call TRBJ2-5; no firm D call. The V gene's germline CDR1 is ENHRY and CDR2 SYGVKD. With 2 bases removed from V and 2 bases from J, the gap between germline ends came to 15 bases. This CDR3 comprises 16 residues. DNA of the CDR3: TGTGCCATCAGTGAGCCCTCGGCGGCAGTGCAAGAGACCCAGTACTTC. As protein: CAISEPSAAVQETQYF.